This T cell receptor beta chain originates from a study of blood T cell repertoires in COVID-19. Only in-frame clones appear in the TCRdb table, and some are missing; sequencing was by immunoSEQ multiplex PCR. The sample shows 250,000 to 350,000 clones, around 89% of them seen only once. The sample taken for sequencing was peripheral blood. The clonotype was recovered from a man aged 25-40 years with acute or convalescent COVID-19.

The CDR3 DNA follows: TGTGCCAGCAGCCTTGAGGTTGGTGGAAACACCATATATTTT. Its translation is CASSLEVGGNTIYF. V gene TRBV9 combines with J gene TRBJ1-3; D is ambiguous. The CDR3 loop spans 14 amino acids. Germline CDR1 SGDLS, CDR2 YYNGEE. V dropped 4 bases and J dropped 3 bases, with 11 bases sitting between them.